The 29 T cell receptor beta chains given below trace back to one sample, sequenced in a study of OX40 agonist ivuxolimab in advanced cancers. Measured with immunoSEQ multiplex PCR; TCRdb has only the in-frame clones, and not every one. The data hold 65,000 to 75,000 clones, with 75% to 90% observed a single time. The starting material was CD4+ or CD8+ T cells sorted from blood, obtained in a trial of the OX40 agonist ivuxolimab. The receptors come from an adult with an advanced solid tumor such as melanoma, head and neck, liver or kidney cancer.

This chain's CDR3 is CASSESGDRGAEQYF. DNA of the CDR3: TGCGCCAGCAGTGAGTCGGGGGACAGGGGCGCCGAGCAGTACTTC. The rearrangement uses TRBV10-1 and TRBJ2-7, with TRBD1 matching 10 bases. Germline assignment: CDR1 WNHNN and CDR2 SYGVQD (reference sequence). J lost 6 bases, V lost 0 bases, and 5 bases had no gene match. The CDR3 has 15 residues.

The chain recombines TRBV7-2 with TRBJ1-5; D unresolved. Between the trimmed V and J ends, which lost 4 bases and 4 bases, there was a span of 11 bases. There are 14 residues in the CDR3. CDR1 is SGHTA, CDR2 FQGNSA, per germline. CDR3 bases: TGTGCCAGCAGCTCTCGACACGTTAATCAGCCCCAGCATTTT. This codes for CASSSRHVNQPQHF.

V usage is TRBV19 and J usage is TRBJ2-6; D gene uncertain. This CDR3 is 16 amino acids long. The ends were cut back, 3 bases at V and 1 base at J, with 10 bases in the middle. Germline values: CDR1 LNHDA, CDR2 SQIVND (reference sequence). The CDR3 sequence: CASSISVRSGANVLTF. The CDR3 region has the DNA TGTGCCAGTAGTATCTCCGTACGTTCTGGGGCCAACGTCCTGACTTTC.

V and J are TRBV7-2 and TRBJ1-1; 7 nucleotides match TRBD1. Germline-derived CDR1 and CDR2 are SGHTA and FQGNSA. Trimming took 3 bases from V and 5 from J; bases not matched to a gene: 6. CDR3 length: 14 residues. CDR3 sequence: CASSFNRQGTEAFF. The DNA of the CDR3 is TGTGCCAGCAGCTTCAACCGACAGGGAACTGAAGCTTTCTTT.

The CDR3 spells CASSLDPRNSDGYTF. In DNA form, the CDR3 reads TGTGCCAGCAGCTTAGATCCCAGAAATTCTGATGGCTACACCTTC. The chain has TRBV7-2 and TRBJ1-2; D ambiguous. The length of the CDR3 is 15 residues. Between the trimmed V and J ends, which lost 1 base and 6 bases, there was a span of 15 bases. Germline V lookup: CDR1 SGHTA, CDR2 FQGNSA.

The gene calls are TRBV11-2 and TRBJ2-5, with D hard to call. This CDR3 region has 15 residues. V lost 2 bases to trimming and J lost 0 bases, with 10 bases between them. Germline loops: CDR1 SGHAT, CDR2 FQNNGV. In DNA, the CDR3 is TGTGCCAGCAGCTTATCCCGGGCCCACCAAGAGACCCAGTACTTC. This codes for CASSLSRAHQETQYF.

V is TRBV9 and J is TRBJ2-3; the D gene is possibly TRBD2 (5 bases). The germline V gene has CDR1 SGDLS and CDR2 YYNGEE. This CDR3 has 16 amino acids. V was clipped by 0 bases and J by 0 bases, with 11 bases between them. The CDR3 DNA is TGTGCCAGCAGCGTAGGAGCTAGCACTAGCACAGATACGCAGTATTTT. The encoded protein is CASSVGASTSTDTQYF. Supplemented by reference TRBV9 and TRBJ2-3, the full variable domain reads DSGVTQTPKHLITATGQRVTLRCSPRSGDLSVYWYQQSLDQGLQFLIQYYNGEERAKGNILERFSAQQFPDLHSELNLSSLELGDSALYFCASSVGASTSTDTQYFGPGTRLTVL.

The V gene is TRBV7-8, the J gene TRBJ1-4, with a tentative D call TRBD1 (5 bases). Trimming stripped 1 base from V and 8 bases from J, with 11 bases between. CDR1 and CDR2 (germline): SGHVS, FQNEAQ. This CDR3 contains 14 residues. CDR3 bases: TGTGCCAGCAGCTTAGATAGGGGCCGGGAAAAACTGTTTTTT. This sequence encodes CASSLDRGREKLFF.

This chain joins TRBV27 and TRBJ2-3, with no clear D. Per the germline V gene, CDR1 is MNHEY and CDR2 is SMNVEV (reference sequence). V was trimmed by 0 bases and J by 2 bases, leaving 6 bases between them. This CDR3 has 14 amino acids. The CDR3 spells CASSLSSPTDTQYF. CDR3 DNA sequence: TGTGCCAGCAGTTTATCTTCCCCCACAGATACGCAGTATTTT.

This clone came up once. The CDR3 DNA reads as TGTGCCAGCAGTCCTCCCGATGGAGGGGGCAATGGCTACACCTTC. Translation: CASSPPDGGGNGYTF. V and J are TRBV28 and TRBJ1-2; TRBD1 matches at 7 bases. There are 15 residues in the CDR3. CDR1 is MDHEN and CDR2 is SYDVKM in the germline V gene. V shed 5 bases, J shed 6 bases, and the junction held 12 bases outside the gene matches.

This chain links TRBV9 with TRBJ1-5; D ambiguous. The CDR3 extends over 14 amino acids. Germline lookup yields CDR1 SGDLS and CDR2 YYNGEE. Trimming cost V 6 bases and J 2 bases, with 12 bases left between them. The CDR3, as DNA: TGTGCCAGCACGTCCGGGAGGGGCAATCAGCCCCAGCATTTT. This translates into CASTSGRGNQPQHF.

The chain couples TRBV5-6 to TRBJ2-5, with 8 nucleotides matching TRBD2. The CDR3 covers 15 residues. V gave up 3 bases and J gave up 1 base; unmatched junction bases: 5. Germline CDR1 and CDR2: SGHDT and YYEEEE. The CDR3 protein is CASSSPGGVQETQYF. The CDR3 nucleotides read TGTGCCAGCAGCTCCCCGGGGGGGGTCCAAGAGACCCAGTACTTC.

The J gene is TRBJ1-1, the V gene TRBV6-1, with D possibly being TRBD1 (5 bases). Germline CDR1 and CDR2: MNHNS and SASEGT. The CDR3 runs 15 residues. Trimming pared 2 bases from V and 2 bases from J, leaving 12 bases between. CDR3 DNA: TGTGCCAGCAGTGAATCCGGGGGTCTTAACACTGAAGCTTTCTTT. Translated: CASSESGGLNTEAFF.

The V and J genes are TRBV5-1 and TRBJ2-2; TRBD2 aligns across 8 bases. The CDR3 sequence is 17 residues long. CDR1 and CDR2 from the germline V gene are SGHRS and YFSETQ. V lost 4 bases and J lost 6; bases outside the gene matches: 14. The CDR3 DNA reads as TGCGCCAGCAGCGCGAGGAGGAGCGGGAGTGGTGCCGGGGAGCTGTTTTTT. It yields the protein CASSARRSGSGAGELFF.

CDR3 coding DNA: TGTGTCAGAAGCTTTGAATTTGAGCTAGCGGGGGCGGGGGAGACCCAGTACTTC. This encodes CVRSFEFELAGAGETQYF. This chain links TRBV7-5 with TRBJ2-5; the table's D call, TRBD2, was not checked against the DNA. TRBV7-5 is a pseudogene locus. This CDR3 region has 18 residues.

This clone was seen a handful of times. This chain links TRBV5-6 with TRBJ2-7; TRBD1 aligns across 9 bases. Unmatched junction bases numbered 5, after V lost 4 bases and J lost 0 bases. Germline CDR1 is SGHDT and CDR2 is YYEEEE. CDR3 length: 15 residues. The CDR3 region is CASSHTGGLSYEQYF. The CDR3 coding sequence is TGTGCCAGCAGCCACACAGGGGGCCTCTCCTACGAGCAGTACTTC.

This clone was observed a handful of times. The V and J genes are TRBV28 and TRBJ1-2; D is unclear. There are 12 residues in the CDR3. Germline V gives CDR1 MDHEN, CDR2 SYDVKM. V shed 10 bases and J shed 3 bases, with 12 bases lying between them. The CDR3 here is CATSNRDYGYTF. CDR3 bases: TGTGCCACCTCGAATCGGGACTATGGCTACACCTTC.

V is TRBV15 and J is TRBJ1-5, with TRBD1 matching over 8 bases. The germline CDR1 and CDR2 sequences are LNHNV and YYDKDF (reference sequence). The ends lost 8 bases at V and 2 bases at J; junction bases unmatched: 17. This CDR3 spans 18 amino acids. CDR3 coding DNA: TGTGCCACCGCTGTATCGGGGACAGGCTCCGTTGGCAATCAGCCCCAGCATTTT. The encoded protein is CATAVSGTGSVGNQPQHF.

The rearrangement links TRBV28 to TRBJ1-1; the D gene is possibly TRBD1 (6 bases). The CDR3 has 16 residues. CDR1 is MDHEN, CDR2 SYDVKM, per germline. V lost 2 bases and J lost 1, with 14 bases in between. For the CDR3, the DNA is TGTGCCAGCAGTTTAACGGCAGGGGCCGCGAACACTGAAGCTTTCTTT. Translated: CASSLTAGAANTEAFF.

The chain joins TRBV6-5 to TRBJ2-1; TRBD2 is a possible D gene (5 bases). V lost 3 bases to trimming and J lost 5 bases, with 14 bases between them. Per germline, CDR1 MNHEY and CDR2 SVGAGI. This CDR3 spans 15 amino acids. The CDR3 sequence: CASSYQLVSDNEQFF. In nucleotides, the CDR3 is TGTGCCAGCAGTTATCAACTAGTGTCCGACAATGAGCAGTTCTTC.

V and J are TRBV27 and TRBJ2-3, with 9 bases aligning to TRBD2. J gave up 4 bases and V 3 bases, and 2 bases lay outside the gene matches. Germline V gene data show CDR1 as MNHEY and CDR2 as SMNVEV (reference sequence). This CDR3 contains 14 residues. CDR3 region: CASSLGLAADTQYF. The CDR3, as DNA: TGTGCCAGCAGTTTGGGACTAGCAGCAGATACGCAGTATTTT.

The chain links TRBV7-2 to TRBJ2-5; D is unclear. Trimming shortened V by 5 bases and J by 5 bases, and 15 bases separated the two germline ends. This CDR3 region has 14 residues. Germline V CDR1 and CDR2: SGHTA, FQGNSA. The CDR3 coding sequence is TGTGCCAGCAGCCCGACTTCTTTGGGCGAGACCCAGTACTTC. It translates to CASSPTSLGETQYF.

The gene calls are TRBV7-2 and TRBJ1-2; 8 bases agree with TRBD1. V trimming: 6 bases; J trimming: 3 bases; junction bases outside the gene matches: 9. Per the germline V gene, CDR1 is SGHTA and CDR2 is FQGNSA. The CDR3 has 15 amino acids. CDR3 coding DNA: TGTGCCAGCAGTACCAGAACAGGGGGTTACTATGGCTACACCTTC. The encoded protein is CASSTRTGGYYGYTF.

This sequence joins TRBV23-1 and TRBJ2-1, with 10 bases that match TRBD1. TRBV23-1 is assigned to the ORF class and has an uncertain function. The CDR3 is made up of 18 amino acids. J gave up 8 bases and V 0 bases, and 13 bases lay outside the gene matches. CDR3 amino acids: CASSQSIPGQGRYDEQFF. In DNA form, the CDR3 reads TGCGCCAGCAGTCAATCGATCCCGGGACAGGGGCGGTACGATGAGCAGTTCTTC.

The CDR3 bases are TGTGCCAGCAGCTTTTTGGGCGGAGATACGCAGTATTTT. Protein sequence: CASSFLGGDTQYF. The genes are TRBV7-2 and TRBJ2-3; D unclear. CDR1 and CDR2 from the germline V gene are SGHTA and FQGNSA. V was clipped by 3 bases and J by 5 bases, with 9 bases between them. This CDR3 has 13 residues.

The table lists this clone with a count of one. V gene TRBV5-1 combines with J gene TRBJ2-3, with 12 bases aligning to TRBD2. CDR1 and CDR2 from the germline V gene are SGHRS and YFSETQ. The CDR3 has 15 amino acids. With V trimmed by 4 bases and J by 4 bases, 4 bases remained unmatched. The CDR3 loop reads CASSDPSGGADTQYF. DNA for the CDR3: TGCGCCAGCAGCGACCCTAGCGGGGGGGCAGATACGCAGTATTTT.

This clone appeared a few times. This chain joins TRBV28 and TRBJ1-5, with 9 bases fitting TRBD1. The V gene end was trimmed by 5 bases and the J gene end by 7 bases; junction bases not matched to a gene: 9. Looked up from germline, CDR1 is MDHEN and CDR2 is SYDVKM. The CDR3 extends over 15 amino acids. In nucleotides, the CDR3 is TGTGCCAGCAGTGTCCCCGGGACAGGGATGCAGCCCCAGCATTTT. Translated, it gives CASSVPGTGMQPQHF.

The chain joins TRBV28 to TRBJ2-7, with D possibly being TRBD1 (6 bases). The V and J ends lost 6 bases and 1 base respectively, with 10 bases between them. This CDR3 contains 13 residues. From germline, CDR1 is MDHEN and CDR2 SYDVKM. The CDR3 nucleotides read TGTGCCAGCAGAGCGACAGGATCCTACGAGCAGTACTTC. It yields the protein CASRATGSYEQYF.

The V gene is TRBV18, the J gene TRBJ1-5, with TRBD1 as a possible D gene (6 bases). Per germline, CDR1 KGHSH and CDR2 LQKENI. The CDR3 is made up of 16 amino acids. V was trimmed by 2 bases and J by 2 bases, leaving 13 bases between them. CDR3 loop: CASSPAGGHGNQPQHF. CDR3 DNA sequence: TGTGCCAGCTCACCAGCTGGGGGGCATGGCAATCAGCCCCAGCATTTT. The entire variable domain, with the rest obtained from reference TRBV18 and TRBJ1-5, is as follows: NAGVMQNPRHLVRRRGQEARLRCSPMKGHSHVYWYRQLPEEGLKFMVYLQKENIIDESGMPKERFSAEFPKEGPSILRIQQVVRGDSAAYFCASSPAGGHGNQPQHFGDGTRLSIL.